This note documents a single T cell receptor (beta chain) sequence. This record belongs to a study of blood T cell repertoires in COVID-19. Study in general: Samples of COVID-19 (acute and convalescent) were obtained from the United States, Italy and Spain. From T cells, B-cell-depleted T cells, or PBMCs came the material, which was cDNA or gDNA.

As originally analysed: From reference gene primer amplification, estimates of nucleated cell counts were derived. Profiled with immunoSEQ multiplex PCR; TCRdb holds only in-frame clones, not every one. D and trimming come from the DNA, and the V and J calls and clone size come from that table. The sample yields 45,000 or so clones, about 70% seen once. This TCR came from a man older than 75 with acute or convalescent COVID-19. Source material: peripheral blood.

This CDR3 is CASGPLARVYEQYF. Written as DNA, the CDR3 is TGTGCCAGCGGCCCCCTGGCCAGGGTATACGAGCAGTACTTC. This rearrangement joins TRBV6-5 to TRBJ2-7; possible D gene TRBD1, 5 bases. V lost 8 bases, J lost 4 bases, and 18 bases lay in between. The CDR3 is made up of 14 amino acids. CDR1 is MNHEY, CDR2 SVGAGI, per germline.